This TCR beta chain emerged from a study of cytomegalovirus exposure and HLA in healthy donors. Study conclusions and caveats: A reported reduction in N-insertions relative to the roughly 700-donor mean was seen in an Asian-associated ancestry cluster in a later analysis.

This clone has a single count. As yet, its antigen is unknown. With 60 Vbeta and 13 Jbeta primers, the PCR was carried out. Assay used: immunoSEQ multiplex PCR; TCRdb lists only in-frame clones, some missing. The repertoire includes over 150,000 clones, 84% of them detected once, and around 0.37% sits in the top ten. The specimen sequenced was PBMCs. This receptor was taken from a boy aged 2 to 9 in good health and CMV-seronegative.

CDR3 protein: CASSESGDRLQETQYF. In DNA form, the CDR3 reads TGTGCCAGCAGTGAATCCGGGGACAGACTACAAGAGACCCAGTACTTC. V usage is TRBV6-1 and J usage is TRBJ2-5; 7 nucleotides align to TRBD1. Germline trimming cut 2 bases from V and 2 bases from J; bases unmatched to any gene: 8. Germline V lookup: CDR1 MNHNS, CDR2 SASEGT. There are 16 residues in the CDR3.